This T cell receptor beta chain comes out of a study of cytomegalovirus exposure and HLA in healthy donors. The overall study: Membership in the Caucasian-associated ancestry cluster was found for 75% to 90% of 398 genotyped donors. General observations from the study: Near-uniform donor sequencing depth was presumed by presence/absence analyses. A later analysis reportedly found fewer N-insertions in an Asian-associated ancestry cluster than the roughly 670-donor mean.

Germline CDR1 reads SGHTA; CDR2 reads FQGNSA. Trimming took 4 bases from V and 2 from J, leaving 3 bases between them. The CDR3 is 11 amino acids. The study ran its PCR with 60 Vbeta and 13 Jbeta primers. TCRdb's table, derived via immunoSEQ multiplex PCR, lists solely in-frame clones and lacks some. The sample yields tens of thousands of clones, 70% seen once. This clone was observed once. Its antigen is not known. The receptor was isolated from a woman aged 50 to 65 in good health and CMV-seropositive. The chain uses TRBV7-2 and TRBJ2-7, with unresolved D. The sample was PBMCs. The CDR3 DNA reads TGTGCCAGCAGCTCCGCCTACGAGCAGTACTTC. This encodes CASSSAYEQYF.